These 27 T cell receptor beta chains were all obtained from the same sample, sequenced in a study of blood T cells in healthy people across ages (dated by TCRdb to the mid-2010s). Library prep was done by 5' RACE. Sequencing used an Illumina HiSeq 2500. A second PCR of roughly 7 to 11 cycles was performed with a sample-barcoded 5' primer and a J-beta primer mix. TCRdb reanalyzed the raw reads on its own, using fastp at Q25 for trimming and MiXCR for clone calling, and kept in-frame beta chains. Rows with a matching CDR3 protein are joined into one entry that keeps the most common DNA and genes. The sample contains 1.5 million to 2 million distinct CDR3 sequences, about 49% of them found a single time. The ten largest account for 2.1% of the sample. The material sequenced was blood. The receptors here all came from a woman in her forties in good health.

The J gene is TRBJ1-1, the V gene TRBV2, with D unresolved. The CDR3 totals 15 residues. The ends were cut back, 4 bases at V and 3 bases at J, with 15 bases in the middle. Looked up from germline, CDR1 is SNHLY and CDR2 is FYNNEI. In DNA form, the CDR3 reads TGTGCCAGCAGTGTGGAGGTCAGCTCTGACACTGAAGCTTTCTTT. This codes for CASSVEVSSDTEAFF.

V gene TRBV6-2 or TRBV6-3 combines with J gene TRBJ2-3; possibly TRBD2 for D (5 bases). Between the trimmed V and J ends, which lost 7 bases and 0 bases, there was a span of 17 bases. The germline V gene encodes CDR1 MNHEY and CDR2 SVGEGT. This CDR3 has 16 residues. The DNA for the CDR3 is TGTGCCAGCACCGAACTAAGAGGGTGGAGCACAGATACGCAGTATTTT. Residues: CASTELRGWSTDTQYF.

This clonotype was recorded a few times. The rearrangement links TRBV7-6 to TRBJ2-7, with D tentatively TRBD1 (5 bases). The germline V gene has CDR1 SGHVS and CDR2 FNYEAQ. V lost 2 bases to trimming and J lost 1 base, with 12 bases between them. CDR3 length: 15 residues. CDR3 sequence: CASSLTVDKSYEQYF. CDR3 nucleotide sequence: TGTGCCAGCAGCTTAACGGTGGACAAATCCTACGAGCAGTACTTC.

With respect to this clonotype: Given a much more abundant clone one base away, this may be a read error. V usage is TRBV29-1 and J usage is TRBJ2-5; 7 nucleotides line up with TRBD1. This CDR3 has 14 amino acids. Germline CDR1 and CDR2: SQVTM and ANQGSEA. CDR3 sequence (DNA): TGCGGCGTTGAAGAGAGGGGGCATGGTGAGACCCAGTACTTC. Translating gives CGVEERGHGETQYF. Complete variable domain (other parts from reference TRBV29-1 and TRBJ2-5): SAVISQKPSRDICQRGTSLTIQCQVDSQVTMMFWYRQQPGQSLTLIATANQGSEATYESGFVIDKFPISRPNLTFSTLTVSNMSPEDSSIYLCGVEERGHGETQYFGPGTRLLVL.

This clonotype was observed a few times. The V gene is TRBV20-1, the J gene TRBJ2-3, with D perhaps assigned TRBD1 or TRBD2 (5 bases each). Trimming removed 3 bases at V and 2 bases at J, with 12 bases between. This CDR3 has 14 residues. Germline V CDR1 and CDR2: DFQATT, SNEGSKA (reference sequence). CDR3 residues: CSARARGVTDTQYF. The CDR3 nucleotides are TGCAGTGCTAGGGCCCGAGGGGTCACAGATACGCAGTATTTT.

CDR3 nucleotides: TGTGCCAGCGGAACCTCCGTGAGGAGGGGACGGGGTGGAGAGACCCAGTACTTC. This sequence encodes CASGTSVRRGRGGETQYF. The genes are TRBV6-1 and TRBJ2-7; TRBD2 might be the D (6 bases). The J call may be wrong; the DNA end is better matched by TRBJ2-5. This CDR3 is 18 amino acids long. Germline V lookup: CDR1 MNHNS, CDR2 SASEGT.

The CDR3 is CASSQTLTGSYNEQFF. In nucleotides, the CDR3 is TGCGCCAGCAGCCAGACCTTGACAGGGTCCTACAATGAGCAGTTCTTC. The V gene is TRBV4-1, the J gene TRBJ2-1, with 7 bases lining up with TRBD1. The junction had 6 bases not matched to a gene; V was cut back by 3 bases and J by 1 base. The germline V gene encodes CDR1 MGHRA and CDR2 YSYEKL. This CDR3 has 16 amino acids.

The rearrangement links TRBV10-3 to TRBJ1-2; D unresolved. This CDR3 has 11 amino acids. Germline-derived CDR1 and CDR2 are ENHRY and SYGVKD. Trimming removed 11 bases from V and 4 bases from J, with 11 bases in between. CDR3 DNA sequence: TGTGCCGTGACTGACGGCTATGGCTACACCTTC. This sequence encodes CAVTDGYGYTF.

The rearrangement links TRBV5-1 to TRBJ1-2, with TRBD1 matching over 12 bases. The CDR3 spans 15 residues. Germline trimming cut 1 base from V and 6 bases from J; bases unmatched to any gene: 4. Germline lookup yields CDR1 SGHRS and CDR2 YFSETQ. The CDR3 sequence: CASSLRGQGADGYTF. DNA for the CDR3: TGCGCCAGCAGCTTGAGGGGACAGGGGGCAGATGGCTACACCTTC.

The V gene is TRBV7-9, the J gene TRBJ2-4; TRBD1 matches at 9 bases. V was clipped by 1 base and J by 2 bases; unmatched bases: 6. This CDR3 is built from 17 residues. Germline CDR1 reads SEHNR; CDR2 reads FQNEAQ (reference sequence). CDR3 amino acids: CASSLEQGASTKNIQYF. The CDR3 region has the DNA TGTGCCAGCAGCTTAGAACAGGGGGCTTCTACCAAAAACATTCAGTACTTC.

The V gene is TRBV9, the J gene TRBJ2-1; the D is unclear. This CDR3 is 14 amino acids long. V was trimmed by 0 bases and J by 4 bases, leaving 8 bases between them. Germline V gives CDR1 SGDLS, CDR2 YYNGEE. In DNA, the CDR3 is TGTGCCAGCAGCGTAGGGGCGGCTTACAATGAGCAGTTCTTC. This sequence encodes CASSVGAAYNEQFF.

The genes are TRBV20-1 and TRBJ2-1; D remains unclear. The DNA end is more similar to TRBJ2-7, so the J call may be wrong. This CDR3 is built from 14 residues. CDR1 is DFQATT, CDR2 SNEGSKA, per germline (reference sequence). The CDR3 coding sequence is TGCAGTGCACAATCGGGCTCTTCCTACAATGAGCAGTACTTC. Translation gives CSAQSGSSYNEQYF.

This chain joins TRBV20-1 and TRBJ2-5; 8 nucleotides line up with TRBD1. V lost 2 bases to trimming and J lost 7 bases; unmatched junction nucleotides: 9. The germline CDR1 and CDR2 sequences are DFQATT and SNEGSKA (reference sequence). The CDR3 has 14 residues. The CDR3 DNA follows: TGCAGTGCTAGACTAACAGGGGGTCGGATGACCCAGTACTTC. It yields the protein CSARLTGGRMTQYF.

There are a few counts of this clonotype. V and J are TRBV20-1 and TRBJ2-1; D is uncertain. Germline V lookup: CDR1 DFQATT, CDR2 SNEGSKA (reference sequence). Trimming cost V 3 bases and J 5 bases, with 8 bases left between them. This CDR3 region has 12 residues. As DNA, the CDR3 is TGCAGTGCTAGTGGTCGCAACAATGAGCAGTTCTTC. Protein product: CSASGRNNEQFF.

This clonotype was seen a few times. CDR3 bases: TGTGCCAGCAGCCAAGCTCAGGGGGCAAACTATGAGCAGTTCTTC. It yields the protein CASSQAQGANYEQFF. This chain uses TRBV3-1 with TRBJ2-1; 8 bases are shared with TRBD1. This CDR3 contains 15 residues. Germline trimming cut 1 base from V and 8 bases from J; bases unmatched to any gene: 7. Per the germline V gene, CDR1 is LGHDT and CDR2 is YNNKEL (reference sequence).

V usage is TRBV6-2 or TRBV6-3 and J usage is TRBJ1-1, with D perhaps TRBD1 (5 bases). The CDR3 totals 13 residues. The V end was cut by 6 bases, the J end by 5 bases, with 13 bases between. Looked up from germline, CDR1 is MNHEY and CDR2 is SVGEGT. The CDR3 sequence: CASREAGRTEAFF. Here the CDR3 DNA reads TGTGCCAGCAGGGAAGCAGGGAGAACTGAAGCTTTCTTT.

This clonotype has more than one count but fewer than ten. This chain uses TRBV6-1 with TRBJ1-1; weak D call: TRBD1 (6 bases). Germline V CDR1 and CDR2: MNHNS, SASEGT. The CDR3 has 17 residues. V was pared by 6 bases and J by 0 bases, with 20 bases between. Here the CDR3 DNA reads TGTGCCAGCAGGTTTACGGGGATACAGGGAATGAACACTGAAGCTTTCTTT. Translated, it gives CASRFTGIQGMNTEAFF.

Concerning this clonotype: A much bigger clone sits one base away, suggesting this may be a read error. The rearrangement joins TRBV28 to TRBJ2-1; D is ambiguous. CDR3 size: 11 residues. V lost 8 bases, J lost 8 bases, and 10 bases lay in between. Germline V lookup: CDR1 MDHEN, CDR2 SYDVKM. For the CDR3, the DNA is TGTGCCAGCGGTCTCATTCATGAGCAGTTCTTC. Translated, it gives CASGLIHEQFF. The full variable domain, completed using reference TRBV28 and TRBJ2-1, is DVKVTQSSRYLVKRTGEKVFLECVQDMDHENMFWYRQDPGLGLRLIYFSYDVKMKEKGDIPEGYSVSREKKERFSLILESASTNQTSMYLCASGLIHEQFFGPGTRLTVL.

This clonotype has just a few counts. The chain has TRBV9 and TRBJ2-3; no definite D call. The CDR3 runs 13 residues. V lost 4 bases, J lost 6 bases, and 12 bases lay in between. Germline V gene sequence: CDR1 SGDLS, CDR2 YYNGEE. The CDR3 region is CASSIRALDTQYF. The CDR3 region has the DNA TGTGCCAGCAGCATACGGGCTTTGGATACGCAGTATTTT. The whole variable domain, filled in from reference TRBV9 and TRBJ2-3, reads DSGVTQTPKHLITATGQRVTLRCSPRSGDLSVYWYQQSLDQGLQFLIQYYNGEERAKGNILERFSAQQFPDLHSELNLSSLELGDSALYFCASSIRALDTQYFGPGTRLTVL.

V and J are TRBV4-1 and TRBJ2-5; TRBD2 matches 10 bases. Germline CDR1 reads MGHRA; CDR2 reads YSYEKL. The J segment lost 1 base and the V segment lost 4 bases, leaving 9 bases of the junction unmatched. CDR3 length: 17 residues. In nucleotides, the CDR3 is TGCGCCAGCAGCCCTCTTCTAGCGGGGGACCTCCAAGAGACCCAGTACTTC. Translation gives CASSPLLAGDLQETQYF.

The rearrangement links TRBV2 to TRBJ2-3, with 7 bases lining up with TRBD2. V lost 4 bases and J lost 4; bases outside the gene matches: 2. The CDR3 is made up of 13 amino acids. Germline V lookup: CDR1 SNHLY, CDR2 FYNNEI. The CDR3, as DNA: TGTGCCAGCAGTGCGGCGGGGGCAGATACGCAGTATTTT. Encoded protein: CASSAAGADTQYF.

The chain has TRBV29-1 and TRBJ1-1; D perhaps matches TRBD1 (6 bases). Germline lookup yields CDR1 SQVTM and CDR2 ANQGSEA. There are 14 residues in the CDR3. Trimming stripped 2 bases from V and 1 base from J, with 11 bases between. CDR3 nucleotides: TGCAGCGTTGAATTTCTCAGGGGGAACACTGAAGCTTTCTTT. Protein sequence: CSVEFLRGNTEAFF.

This clonotype was detected only once. Here the CDR3 reads CASSTRDFYGYTF. The CDR3 DNA is TGTGCCAGTAGCACGAGGGACTTTTATGGCTACACCTTC. The rearrangement joins TRBV19 to TRBJ1-2; D may be TRBD1 (5 bases). V was trimmed by 6 bases and J by 5 bases, leaving 13 bases between them. There are 13 residues in the CDR3. Germline CDR1 is LNHDA and CDR2 is SQIVND (reference sequence).

This clonotype was counted between two and nine times. The chain recombines TRBV12-3 or TRBV12-4 with TRBJ2-5; tentatively, D is TRBD2 (7 bases). Trimming pared 2 bases from V and 2 bases from J, leaving 12 bases between. CDR3 length: 15 amino acids. The CDR3 DNA follows: TGTGCCAGCAGTTTAAGGGGGGGGTTTCAAGAGACCCAGTACTTC. Its translation: CASSLRGGFQETQYF.

The V and J genes are TRBV20-1 and TRBJ2-3, with 8 bases lining up with TRBD2. V shed 0 bases, J shed 0 bases, and the junction held 8 bases outside the gene matches. The germline CDR1 and CDR2 sequences are DFQATT and SNEGSKA (reference sequence). The CDR3 consists of 17 residues. In nucleotides, the CDR3 is TGCAGTGCTAGAGATGTCCGCCGGGGGGGAAGCACAGATACGCAGTATTTT. This gives the protein CSARDVRRGGSTDTQYF.

This CDR3 reads CSARTAGGSFQFF. CDR3 nucleotide sequence: TGCAGTGCTAGGACAGCGGGGGGGTCTTTTCAGTTCTTC. This chain connects TRBV20-1 to TRBJ2-1; the match to TRBD2 covers 10 bases. Germline V lookup: CDR1 DFQATT, CDR2 SNEGSKA (reference sequence). The CDR3 length is 13 residues. V lost 3 bases, J lost 13 bases, and 9 bases stayed unmatched.

V usage is TRBV6-5 and J usage is TRBJ1-5; 9 nucleotides match TRBD1. The CDR3 extends over 16 amino acids. V gave up 0 bases and J gave up 6 bases; unmatched junction bases: 6. CDR1 MNHEY and CDR2 SVGAGI come from the germline V gene. The CDR3 is CASSYSFTGGTQPQHF. DNA of the CDR3: TGTGCCAGCAGTTACTCGTTTACAGGGGGCACTCAGCCCCAGCATTTT.